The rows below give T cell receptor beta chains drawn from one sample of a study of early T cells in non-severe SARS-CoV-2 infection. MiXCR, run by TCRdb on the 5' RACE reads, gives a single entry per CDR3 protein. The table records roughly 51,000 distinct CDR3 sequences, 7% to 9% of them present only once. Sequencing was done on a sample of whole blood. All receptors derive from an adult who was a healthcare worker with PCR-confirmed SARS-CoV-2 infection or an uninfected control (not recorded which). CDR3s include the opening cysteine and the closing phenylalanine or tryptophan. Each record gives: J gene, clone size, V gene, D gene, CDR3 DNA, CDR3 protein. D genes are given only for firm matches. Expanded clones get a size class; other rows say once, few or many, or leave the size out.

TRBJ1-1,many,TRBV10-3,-,TGTGCCATATCAGGACGGTTGAACACTGAAGCTTTCTTT,CAISGRLNTEAFF
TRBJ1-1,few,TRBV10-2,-,TGCGCCAGCAGTGAGATGCAGGGGCACACTGAAGCTTTCTTT,CASSEMQGHTEAFF
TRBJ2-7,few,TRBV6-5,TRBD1,TGTGCCAGCAGTTGGACAGGGGGGGTCTACGAGCAGTACTTC,CASSWTGGVYEQYF
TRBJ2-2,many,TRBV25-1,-,TGTGCCACCCAGCGCGGCGGCGCGAACACCGGGGAGCTGTTTTTT,CATQRGGANTGELFF
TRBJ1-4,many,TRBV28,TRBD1,TGTGCCAGCAGTCTGGGACAGGGAGCAACTAATGAAAAACTGTTTTTT,CASSLGQGATNEKLFF
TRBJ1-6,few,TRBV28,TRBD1,TGTGCCAGCAGGGCATCCGGGACAGACTTTTCACCCCTCCACTTT,CASRASGTDFSPLHF
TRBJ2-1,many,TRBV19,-,TGTGCCAGTAGTATATCGTTAACGGGGACGTTGGGCGTTGGGGGATACAATGAGCAGTTCTTC,CASSISLTGTLGVGGYNEQFF
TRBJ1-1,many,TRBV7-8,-,TGTGCCAGCAGCTTAGAGGAGGGCCCGAACACTGAAGCTTTCTTT,CASSLEEGPNTEAFF
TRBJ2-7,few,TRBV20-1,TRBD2,TGCAGTGCCCGGGGACTAGCGTTCGAGCAGTACTTC,CSARGLAFEQYF
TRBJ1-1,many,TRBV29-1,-,TGCAGCGTGGGGAGGGGGGACACTGAAGCTTTCTTT,CSVGRGDTEAFF
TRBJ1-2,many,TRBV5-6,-,TGTGCCAGCAGCTTTGAAAGGTCTAACTATGGCTACACCTTC,CASSFERSNYGYTF
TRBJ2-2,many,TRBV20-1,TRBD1,TGCAGTGCTAGAGGCAAAGGGGGCCGTTACACCGGGGAGCTGTTTTTT,CSARGKGGRYTGELFF
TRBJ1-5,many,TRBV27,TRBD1,TGTGCCAGCAGTCCCGGACAGGGCTGGCAGCCCCAGCATTTT,CASSPGQGWQPQHF
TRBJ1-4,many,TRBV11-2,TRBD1,TGTGCCAGCAGCCGGCACGGGACAGGGGGCGCGTATGGTAATGAAAAACTGTTTTTT,CASSRHGTGGAYGNEKLFF
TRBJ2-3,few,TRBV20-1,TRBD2,TGCAGTTCCGGACTAGCGGGGAACACAGATACGCAGTATTTT,CSSGLAGNTDTQYF
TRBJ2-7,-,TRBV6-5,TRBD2,TGTGCCAGCAGGACTAGCGGGGGGCCGAACGAGCAGTACTTC,CASRTSGGPNEQYF
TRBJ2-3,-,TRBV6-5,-,TGTGCCAGCAGTTCCCCGCCCGCAGGACGGATGGATACGCAGTATTTT,CASSSPPAGRMDTQYF
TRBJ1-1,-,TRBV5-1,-,TGCGCCAGCAGCTTGGGGGCAGGGGAGAACACTGAAGCTTTCTTT,CASSLGAGENTEAFF
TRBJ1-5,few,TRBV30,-,TGTGCCTGGACGGGGGAGGGCAATCAGCCCCAGCATTTT,CAWTGEGNQPQHF
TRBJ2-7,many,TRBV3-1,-,TGTGCCAGCAGCCCTGATCGGGGAGCTCTGGACGAGCAGTACTTC,CASSPDRGALDEQYF
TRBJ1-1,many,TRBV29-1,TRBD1,TGCAGCGTTTACAGGGGAGAGGGAACTGAAGCTTTCTTT,CSVYRGEGTEAFF
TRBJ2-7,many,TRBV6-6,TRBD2,TGTGCCAGCAAAAGGGAGGGGAATTTTGACGAGCAGTACTTC,CASKREGNFDEQYF
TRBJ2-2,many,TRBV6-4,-,TGTGCCAGCAGTTCCGCTGCGGCAGGGGACACCGGGGAGCTGTTTTTT,CASSSAAAGDTGELFF
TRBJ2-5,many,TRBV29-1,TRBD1,TGCAGCGTCTCCGGGACAGGGAGGTGGGAGACCCAGTACTTC,CSVSGTGRWETQYF
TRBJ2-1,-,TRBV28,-,TGTGCCAGCAGGCGGCCCGGACAGAGTGGAAATGAGCAGTTCTTC,CASRRPGQSGNEQFF
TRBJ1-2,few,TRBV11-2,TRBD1,TGTGCCAGCAGCCCCGGCACAGGGGTCTCCTTC,CASSPGTGVSF
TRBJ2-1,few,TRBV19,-,TGTGCCAGTAGTCCCTCCCTAGGCTCCTACAATGAGCAGTTCTTC,CASSPSLGSYNEQFF
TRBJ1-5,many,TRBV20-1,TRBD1,TGCAGTGCTCCGGACAGGGGCAGGGAGCAGCCCCAGCATTTT,CSAPDRGREQPQHF
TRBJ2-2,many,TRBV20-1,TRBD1,TGCAGTGCTCCGGGACAGGGGGCCCTAAAGAACACCGGGGAGCTGTTTTTT,CSAPGQGALKNTGELFF
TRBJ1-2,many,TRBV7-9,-,TGTGCCAGCAGCTTAAGCAGCGTTTATGGCTACACCTTC,CASSLSSVYGYTF
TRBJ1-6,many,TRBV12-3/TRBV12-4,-,TGTGCCAGCAGTTTCCGCGGGTCAGGCTCCTATAATTCACCCCTCCACTTT,CASSFRGSGSYNSPLHF
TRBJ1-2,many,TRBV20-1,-,TGCAGTGCTAGAGATCCGACCGATATTACGGGGTATGGCTACACCTTC,CSARDPTDITGYGYTF
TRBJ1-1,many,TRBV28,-,TGTGCCAGCAGAAGGGATTTAAACACTGAAGCTTTCTTT,CASRRDLNTEAFF
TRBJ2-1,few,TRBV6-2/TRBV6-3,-,TGTGCCAGCAGCGGGCGGGACAACTACAATGAGCAGTTCTTC,CASSGRDNYNEQFF
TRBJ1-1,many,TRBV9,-,TGTGCCAGCAGCCCCGCCGTCACCATGAACACTGAAGCTTTCTTT,CASSPAVTMNTEAFF
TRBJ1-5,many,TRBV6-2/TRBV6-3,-,TGTGCCAGCAGCCCCGGACGGAATAGCAATCAGCCCCAGCATTTT,CASSPGRNSNQPQHF
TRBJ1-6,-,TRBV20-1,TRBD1,TGCAGTGCTATCGGGACAGCAAGGGGGAATTCACCCCTCCACTTT,CSAIGTARGNSPLHF
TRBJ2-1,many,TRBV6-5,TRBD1,TGTGCCAGCAGTTACCGACAGGGGGTTAATGAGCAGTTCTTC,CASSYRQGVNEQFF
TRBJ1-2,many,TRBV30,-,TGTGCCTGGAGTGTTGAAGCCTATGGCTACACCTTC,CAWSVEAYGYTF
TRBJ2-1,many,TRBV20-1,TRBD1,TGCAGTGCTAGAGACGGACAGGACCCCTATAACAATGAGCAGTTCTTC,CSARDGQDPYNNEQFF
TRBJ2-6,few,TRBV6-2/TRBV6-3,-,TGTGCCAGCAGTTATGGGTCCTCTGGGGCCAACGTCCTGACTTTC,CASSYGSSGANVLTF
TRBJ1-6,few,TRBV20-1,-,TGCAGTGCCCAGCAAAGGGACGGACCCAATTCACCCCTCCACTTT,CSAQQRDGPNSPLHF
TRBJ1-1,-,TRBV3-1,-,TGTGCCAGCAGCCAAGACCGGGCGGTCATGAACACTGAAGCTTTCTTT,CASSQDRAVMNTEAFF
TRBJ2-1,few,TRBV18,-,TGTGCCAGCTCACCACCCAGCAGGGTCCCCTACAATGAGCAGTTCTTC,CASSPPSRVPYNEQFF
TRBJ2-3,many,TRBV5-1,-,TGCGCCAGCAGCCTTACTGTGGGTGGTGATACGCAGTATTTT,CASSLTVGGDTQYF
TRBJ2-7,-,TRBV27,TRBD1,TGTGCCAGCAGTTTATCGATCGACAGGGGGCGTTGGGAGCAGTACTTC,CASSLSIDRGRWEQYF
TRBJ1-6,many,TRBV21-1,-,TGTGCCAGCAGGGACGAGGGCTCCTATAATTCACCCCTCCACTTT,CASRDEGSYNSPLHF
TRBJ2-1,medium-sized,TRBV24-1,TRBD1,TGTGCCACCAGTGATTTCCCACAGGGGCCCCTCTCCTACAATGAGCAGTTCTTC,CATSDFPQGPLSYNEQFF
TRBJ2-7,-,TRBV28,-,TGTGCCAGCAGTTTTGACCGATTTAGCGAGCAGTACTTC,CASSFDRFSEQYF
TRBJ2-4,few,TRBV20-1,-,TGCAGTGCTAGAGACCTAGAGGCAGCCAAAAACATTCAGTACTTC,CSARDLEAAKNIQYF
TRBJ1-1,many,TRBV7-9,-,TGTGCCAGCAGCTTAGGACAGCCCTACACTGAAGCTTTCTTT,CASSLGQPYTEAFF
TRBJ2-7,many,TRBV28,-,TGTGCCAGCAGTTTGAAGGGAATACGCGAGCAGTACTTC,CASSLKGIREQYF
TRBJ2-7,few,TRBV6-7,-,TGTGCCAGCAGCCGAAGACAGACTACCCTCTCCTACGAGCAGTACTTC,CASSRRQTTLSYEQYF